The T cell receptor beta chain under discussion was sequenced for a study of response to subunit inactivated influenza vaccine. TCRdb called the RT-PCR reads again in MiXCR, with one record for every CDR3 protein. The top ten hold roughly 2.8% of the sample, which has about 540,000 distinct CDR3 sequences, roughly a quarter seen once. J was trimmed by 2 bases and V by 4 bases; bases with no gene match: 7. The germline V gene encodes CDR1 SGHAT and CDR2 FQNNGV. The CDR3 length is 16 residues. This clonotype came up a few times. These data also featured in a second study, about T cells expressing NK-cell markers. From that report: As the method of synthesis, 5'RACE template switching with UMIs yielded TCR beta cDNA. Cells sorted as CD3+CD56+NKG2C+, CD3+CD56+NKG2C- and CD3+CD56-NKG2C+ T cells supplied the TCR beta repertoires. The eight sequenced donors comprised seven who were HCMV-seropositive and one who was seronegative. Researchers report these clonotypes also headed the CD3+CD56-NKG2C+ fraction in a few donors.

The chain joins TRBV11-2 to TRBJ2-7, with TRBD1 matching 11 bases. The sequence derives from a man in his fifties or sixties who received an inactivated influenza vaccine. Material: CD4+ T cells sorted from PBMCs, obtained roughly 12 days after vaccination. The CDR3 is CASSSTKGQGAYEQYF. The CDR3 DNA reads TGTGCCAGCAGCTCAACTAAGGGACAGGGGGCCTACGAGCAGTACTTC.